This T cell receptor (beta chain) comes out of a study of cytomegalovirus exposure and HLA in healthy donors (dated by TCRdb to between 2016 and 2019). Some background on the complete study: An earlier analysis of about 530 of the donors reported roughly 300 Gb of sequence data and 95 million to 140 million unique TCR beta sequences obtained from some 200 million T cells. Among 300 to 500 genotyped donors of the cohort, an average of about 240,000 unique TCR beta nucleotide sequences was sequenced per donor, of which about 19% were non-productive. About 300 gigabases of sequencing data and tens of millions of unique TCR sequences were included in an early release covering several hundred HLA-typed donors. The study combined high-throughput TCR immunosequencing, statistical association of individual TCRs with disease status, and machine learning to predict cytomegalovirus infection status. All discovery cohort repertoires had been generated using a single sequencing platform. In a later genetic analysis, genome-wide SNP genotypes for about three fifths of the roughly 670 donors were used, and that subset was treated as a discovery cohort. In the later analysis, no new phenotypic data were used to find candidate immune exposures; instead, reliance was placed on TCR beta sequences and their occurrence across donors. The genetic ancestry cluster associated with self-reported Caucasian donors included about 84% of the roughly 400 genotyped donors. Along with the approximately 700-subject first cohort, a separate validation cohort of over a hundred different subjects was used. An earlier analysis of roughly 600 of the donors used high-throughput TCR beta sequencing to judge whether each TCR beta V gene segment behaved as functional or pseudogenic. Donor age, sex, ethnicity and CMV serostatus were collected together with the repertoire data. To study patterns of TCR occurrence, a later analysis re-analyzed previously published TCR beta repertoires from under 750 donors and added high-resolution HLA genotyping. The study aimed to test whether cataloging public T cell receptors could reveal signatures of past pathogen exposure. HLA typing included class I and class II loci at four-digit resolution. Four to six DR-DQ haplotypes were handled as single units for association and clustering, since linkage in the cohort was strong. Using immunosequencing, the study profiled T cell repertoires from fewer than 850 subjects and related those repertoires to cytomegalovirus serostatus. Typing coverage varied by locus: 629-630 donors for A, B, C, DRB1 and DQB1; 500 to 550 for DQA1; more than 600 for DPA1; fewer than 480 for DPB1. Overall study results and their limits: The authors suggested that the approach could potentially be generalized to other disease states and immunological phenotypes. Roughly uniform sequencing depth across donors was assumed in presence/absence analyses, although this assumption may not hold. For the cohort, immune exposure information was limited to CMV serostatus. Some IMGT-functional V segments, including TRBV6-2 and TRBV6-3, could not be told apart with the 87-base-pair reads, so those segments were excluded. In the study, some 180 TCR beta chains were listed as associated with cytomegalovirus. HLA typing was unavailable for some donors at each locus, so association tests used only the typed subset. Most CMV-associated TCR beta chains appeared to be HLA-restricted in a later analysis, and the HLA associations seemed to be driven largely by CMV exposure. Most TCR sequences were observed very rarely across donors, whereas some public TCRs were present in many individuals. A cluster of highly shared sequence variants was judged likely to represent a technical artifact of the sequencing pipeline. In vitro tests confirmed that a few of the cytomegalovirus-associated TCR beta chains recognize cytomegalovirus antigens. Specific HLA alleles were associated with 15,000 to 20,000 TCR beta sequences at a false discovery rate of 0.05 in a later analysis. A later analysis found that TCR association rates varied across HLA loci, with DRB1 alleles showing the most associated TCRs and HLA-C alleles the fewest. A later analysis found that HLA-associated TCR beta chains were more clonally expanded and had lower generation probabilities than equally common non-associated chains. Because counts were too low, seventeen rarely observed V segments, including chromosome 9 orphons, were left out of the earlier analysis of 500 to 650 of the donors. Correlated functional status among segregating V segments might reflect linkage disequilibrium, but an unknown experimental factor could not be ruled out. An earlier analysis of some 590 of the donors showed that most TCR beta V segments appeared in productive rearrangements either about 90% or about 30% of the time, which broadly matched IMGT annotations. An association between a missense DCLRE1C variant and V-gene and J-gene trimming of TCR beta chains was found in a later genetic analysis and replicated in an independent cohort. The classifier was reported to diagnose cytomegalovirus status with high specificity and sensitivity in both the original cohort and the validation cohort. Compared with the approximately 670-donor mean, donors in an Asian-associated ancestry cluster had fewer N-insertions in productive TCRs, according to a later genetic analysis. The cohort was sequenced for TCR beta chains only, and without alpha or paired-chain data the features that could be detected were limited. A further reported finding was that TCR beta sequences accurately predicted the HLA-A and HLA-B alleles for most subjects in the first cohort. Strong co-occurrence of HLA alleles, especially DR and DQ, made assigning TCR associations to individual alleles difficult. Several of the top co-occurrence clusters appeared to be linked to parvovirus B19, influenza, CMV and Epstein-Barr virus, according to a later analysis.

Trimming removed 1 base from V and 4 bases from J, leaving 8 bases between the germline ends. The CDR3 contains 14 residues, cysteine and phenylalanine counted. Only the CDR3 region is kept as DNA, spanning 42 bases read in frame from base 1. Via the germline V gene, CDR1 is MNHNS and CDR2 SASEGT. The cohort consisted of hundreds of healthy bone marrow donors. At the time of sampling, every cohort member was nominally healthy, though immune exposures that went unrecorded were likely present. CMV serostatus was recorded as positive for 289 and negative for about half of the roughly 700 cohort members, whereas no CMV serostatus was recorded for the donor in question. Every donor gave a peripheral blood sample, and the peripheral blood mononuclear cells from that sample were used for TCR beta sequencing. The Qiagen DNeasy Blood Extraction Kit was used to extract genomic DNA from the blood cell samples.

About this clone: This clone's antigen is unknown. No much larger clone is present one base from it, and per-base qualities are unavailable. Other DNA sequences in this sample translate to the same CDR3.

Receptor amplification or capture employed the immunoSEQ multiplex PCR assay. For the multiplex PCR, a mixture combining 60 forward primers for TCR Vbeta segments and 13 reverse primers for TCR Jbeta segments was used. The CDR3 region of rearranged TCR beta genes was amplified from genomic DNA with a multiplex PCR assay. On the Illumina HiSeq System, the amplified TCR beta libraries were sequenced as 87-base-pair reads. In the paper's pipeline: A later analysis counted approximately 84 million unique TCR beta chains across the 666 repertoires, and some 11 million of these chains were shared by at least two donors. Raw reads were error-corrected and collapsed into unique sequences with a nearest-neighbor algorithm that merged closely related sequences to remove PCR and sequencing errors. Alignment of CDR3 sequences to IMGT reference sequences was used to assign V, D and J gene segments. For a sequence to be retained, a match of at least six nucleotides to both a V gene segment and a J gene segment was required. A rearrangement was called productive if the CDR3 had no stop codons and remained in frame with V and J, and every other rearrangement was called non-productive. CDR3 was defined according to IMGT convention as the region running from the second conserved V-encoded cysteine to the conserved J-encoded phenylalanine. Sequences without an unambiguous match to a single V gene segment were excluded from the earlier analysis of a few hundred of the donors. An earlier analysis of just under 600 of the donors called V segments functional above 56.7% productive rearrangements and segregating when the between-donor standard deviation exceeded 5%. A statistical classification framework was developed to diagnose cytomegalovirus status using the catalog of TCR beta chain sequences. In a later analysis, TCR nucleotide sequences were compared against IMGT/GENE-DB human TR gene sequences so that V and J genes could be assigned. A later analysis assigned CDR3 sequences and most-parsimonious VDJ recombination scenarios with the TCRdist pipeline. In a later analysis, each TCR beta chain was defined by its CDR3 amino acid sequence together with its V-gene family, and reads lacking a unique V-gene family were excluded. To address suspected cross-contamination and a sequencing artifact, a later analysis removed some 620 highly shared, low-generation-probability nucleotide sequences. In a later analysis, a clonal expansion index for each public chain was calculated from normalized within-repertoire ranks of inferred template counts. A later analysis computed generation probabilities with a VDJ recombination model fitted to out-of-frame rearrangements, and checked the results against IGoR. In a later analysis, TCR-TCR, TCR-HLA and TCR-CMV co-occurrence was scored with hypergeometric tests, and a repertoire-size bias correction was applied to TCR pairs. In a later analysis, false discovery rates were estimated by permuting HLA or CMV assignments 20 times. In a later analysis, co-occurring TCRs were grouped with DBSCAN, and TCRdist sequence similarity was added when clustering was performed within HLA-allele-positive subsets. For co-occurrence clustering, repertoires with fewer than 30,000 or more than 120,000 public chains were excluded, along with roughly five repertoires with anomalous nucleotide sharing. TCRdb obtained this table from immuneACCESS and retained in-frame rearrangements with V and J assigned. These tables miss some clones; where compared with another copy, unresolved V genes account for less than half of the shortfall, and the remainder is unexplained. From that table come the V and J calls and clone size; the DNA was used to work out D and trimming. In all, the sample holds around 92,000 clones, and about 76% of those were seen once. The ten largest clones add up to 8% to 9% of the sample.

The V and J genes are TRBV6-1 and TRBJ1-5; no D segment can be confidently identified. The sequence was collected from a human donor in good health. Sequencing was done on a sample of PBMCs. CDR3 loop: CASSEGWANQPQHF. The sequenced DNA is TGTGCCAGCAGTGAAGGTTGGGCGAATCAGCCCCAGCATTTT.